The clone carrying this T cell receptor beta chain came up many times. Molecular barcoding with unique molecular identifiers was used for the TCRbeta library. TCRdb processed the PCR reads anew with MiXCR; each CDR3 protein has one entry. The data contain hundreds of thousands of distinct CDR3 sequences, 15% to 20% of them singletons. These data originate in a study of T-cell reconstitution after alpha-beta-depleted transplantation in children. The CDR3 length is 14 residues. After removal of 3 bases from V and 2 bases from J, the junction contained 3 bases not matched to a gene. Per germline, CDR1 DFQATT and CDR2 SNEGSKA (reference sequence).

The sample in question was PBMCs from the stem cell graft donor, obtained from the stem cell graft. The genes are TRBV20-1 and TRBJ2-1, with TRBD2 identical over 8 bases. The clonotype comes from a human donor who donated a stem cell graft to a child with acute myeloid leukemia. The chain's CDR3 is CSASTGLAYNEQFF. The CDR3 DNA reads TGCAGTGCTAGTACGGGACTAGCCTACAATGAGCAGTTCTTC.